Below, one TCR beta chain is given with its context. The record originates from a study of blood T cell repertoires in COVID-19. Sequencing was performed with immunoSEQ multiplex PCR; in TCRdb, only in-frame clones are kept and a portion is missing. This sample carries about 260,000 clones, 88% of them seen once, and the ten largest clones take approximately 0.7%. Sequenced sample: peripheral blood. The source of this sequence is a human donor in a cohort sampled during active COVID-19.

CDR3 coding DNA: TGTGCCATCAGCCCAGGGGTCGGCTACGAGCAGTACTTC. Residues: CAISPGVGYEQYF. The J gene is TRBJ2-7, the V gene TRBV19; weak D call: TRBD1 (6 bases). The CDR3 extends over 13 amino acids. Germline V gene sequence: CDR1 LNHDA, CDR2 SQIVND (reference sequence). V lost 10 bases and J 3 bases, leaving 16 bases between the germline ends.